Shown below are 24 T cell receptor beta chains from a single sample sequenced in a study of blood T cell repertoires in COVID-19. The assay was immunoSEQ multiplex PCR, and TCRdb's table has in-frame clones only and misses some. This sample has 150,000 to 200,000 clones; 85% to 90% occur once, and the top ten carry under 25%. Sequencing used peripheral blood. These receptors were collected from a man aged 70 or older with active or convalescent COVID-19.

The rearrangement links TRBV7-8 to TRBJ2-1, with 9 bases lining up with TRBD1. Germline values: CDR1 SGHVS, CDR2 FQNEAQ. This CDR3 is 13 amino acids long. The J segment lost 6 bases and the V segment lost 5 bases, leaving 2 bases of the junction unmatched. CDR3 coding DNA: TGTGCCAGCAGCCGGGACAGGGTCAATGAGCAGTTCTTC. Translation gives CASSRDRVNEQFF.

The chain recombines TRBV7-9 with TRBJ2-7; no firm D call. The CDR3 extends over 14 amino acids. V was trimmed by 0 bases and J by 1 base, leaving 7 bases between them. CDR1 is SEHNR and CDR2 is FQNEAQ in the germline V gene (reference sequence). CDR3 amino acids: CASSLAAKSYEQYF. The CDR3 DNA sequence: TGTGCCAGCAGCTTAGCAGCCAAATCCTACGAGCAGTACTTC.

This chain links TRBV19 with TRBJ1-2, with TRBD1 identical over 11 bases. The length of the CDR3 is 18 residues. From germline, CDR1 is LNHDA and CDR2 SQIVND (reference sequence). V trimming: 5 bases; J trimming: 6 bases; junction bases outside the gene matches: 17. CDR3: CASSLPQAAGQGGHGYTF. The CDR3 DNA is TGTGCCAGTAGTCTGCCCCAGGCAGCGGGACAGGGGGGCCATGGCTACACCTTC.

The chain joins TRBV11-2 to TRBJ2-5, with a tentative D call TRBD1 (6 bases). Trimming cost V 5 bases and J 0 bases, with 13 bases left between them. The CDR3 is 15 residues long. The germline gives CDR1 SGHAT, CDR2 FQNNGV. CDR3 in DNA: TGTGCCAGCAGCACCCAAACAGGGAACCAAGAGACCCAGTACTTC. It is translated as CASSTQTGNQETQYF. The full variable domain, in which reference TRBV11-2 and TRBJ2-5 provide the parts outside the CDR3, is EAGVAQSPRYKIIEKRQSVAFWCNPISGHATLYWYQQILGQGPKLLIQFQNNGVVDDSQLPKDRFSAERLKGVDSTLKIQPAKLEDSAVYLCASSTQTGNQETQYFGPGTRLLVL.

The chain has TRBV3-1 (or the pseudogene TRBV3-2) and TRBJ1-4; 7 nucleotides align to TRBD1. J lost 0 bases, V lost 4 bases, and 5 bases had no gene match. This CDR3 is built from 16 residues. Germline-derived CDR1 and CDR2 are LGHDT and YNNKEL (reference sequence). CDR3 region: CASSLRDSATNEKLFF. CDR3 coding DNA: TGTGCCAGCAGCCTCCGGGACAGTGCAACTAATGAAAAACTGTTTTTT.

This rearrangement joins TRBV18 to TRBJ1-3, with D possibly being TRBD1 (6 bases). V lost 4 bases and J 1 base, leaving 11 bases between the germline ends. The CDR3 has 15 amino acids. Germline CDR1 reads KGHSH; CDR2 reads LQKENI. DNA of the CDR3: TGTGCCAGCTCACTTTTGGGACAATCTGGAAACACCATATATTTT. It encodes CASSLLGQSGNTIYF.

V and J are TRBV2 and TRBJ2-7; D is perhaps TRBD2 (6 bases). CDR1 SNHLY and CDR2 FYNNEI come from the germline V gene. Deletions cut 3 bases from V and 2 bases from J, with 11 bases between. The CDR3 extends over 14 amino acids. The CDR3 here is CASSEVAGTYEQYF. CDR3 sequence (DNA): TGTGCCAGCAGTGAGGTGGCGGGAACCTACGAGCAGTACTTC. Combining the CDR3 with reference TRBV2 and TRBJ2-7 gives the whole variable domain EPEVTQTPSHQVTQMGQEVILRCVPISNHLYFYWYRQILGQKVEFLVSFYNNEISEKSEIFDDQFSVERPDGSNFTLKIRSTKLEDSAMYFCASSEVAGTYEQYFGPGTRLTVT.

The J gene is TRBJ1-1, the V gene TRBV19; D gene unclear. CDR3 length equals 13 residues. Looked up from germline, CDR1 is LNHDA and CDR2 is SQIVND (reference sequence). V lost 2 bases, J lost 5 bases, and 9 bases lay in between. CDR3 loop: CASSIYEGTEAFF. CDR3 nucleotide sequence: TGTGCCAGTAGTATATACGAGGGAACTGAAGCTTTCTTT.

The V and J genes are TRBV24-1 and TRBJ1-4; 7 bases are shared with TRBD1. J gave up 5 bases and V 10 bases, and 6 bases lay outside the gene matches. Looked up from germline, CDR1 is KGHDR and CDR2 is SFDVKD. The CDR3 has 13 residues. The CDR3 region has the DNA TGTGCCACTGGGGACAGCGAGAATGAAAAACTGTTTTTT. This gives the protein CATGDSENEKLFF.

The chain combines TRBV7-8 with TRBJ1-2; a weak D match, TRBD1 (6 bases). With 2 bases removed from V and 3 bases from J, the gap between germline ends came to 10 bases. CDR3 size: 14 residues. Germline CDR1 reads SGHVS; CDR2 reads FQNEAQ. The CDR3 loop reads CASSLSQGHYGYTF. The CDR3 DNA reads as TGTGCCAGCAGCTTATCCCAGGGGCACTATGGCTACACCTTC.

This rearrangement joins TRBV15 to TRBJ2-4; TRBD1 is a possible D gene (6 bases). The germline gives CDR1 LNHNV, CDR2 YYDKDF (reference sequence). The CDR3 has 17 residues. Trimming removed 1 base at V and 0 bases at J, with 13 bases between. The CDR3 sequence: CATSRGRRGIAKNIQYF. The CDR3 region has the DNA TGTGCCACCAGCAGAGGAAGAAGGGGGATAGCCAAAAACATTCAGTACTTC.

The chain uses TRBV4-1 and TRBJ1-1, with D uncertain. V lost 0 bases and J 0 bases, leaving 11 bases between the germline ends. The germline V gene has CDR1 MGHRA and CDR2 YSYEKL. The CDR3 covers 16 residues. The DNA for the CDR3 is TGCGCCAGCAGCCAAGAAGAGGGCGCGGTGAACACTGAAGCTTTCTTT. Amino acids: CASSQEEGAVNTEAFF.

In this sample, this clone turned up a few times. CDR3 sequence: CASSTTEGALGTQYF. The CDR3 DNA follows: TGCGCCAGCAGCACTACCGAGGGGGCCCTGGGTACGCAGTATTTT. The chain joins TRBV5-1 to TRBJ2-3; 7 bases align to TRBD1. The CDR3 covers 15 residues. V lost 4 bases, J lost 8 bases, and 13 bases stayed unmatched. Germline-derived CDR1 and CDR2 are SGHRS and YFSETQ.

This chain connects TRBV2 to TRBJ2-7, with TRBD1 matching over 9 bases. Trimming took 3 bases from V and 4 from J; bases not matched to a gene: 10. Germline CDR1 is SNHLY and CDR2 is FYNNEI. There are 16 residues in the CDR3. The CDR3 is CASSDWPGQGVYEQYF. The CDR3 DNA reads TGTGCCAGCAGTGATTGGCCGGGACAGGGAGTGTACGAGCAGTACTTC.

The chain uses TRBV30 and TRBJ1-2, with no clear D. V lost 0 bases and J 10 bases, leaving 15 bases between the germline ends. The CDR3 is 13 residues long. Germline V gives CDR1 GTSNPN, CDR2 SVGIG (reference sequence). CDR3 bases: TGTGCCTGGAGTGTCCCCCCCGGGTCTTCCTACACCTTC. Encoded protein: CAWSVPPGSSYTF.

The chain carries TRBV30 and TRBJ2-3, with 10 bases lining up with TRBD2. The germline V gene has CDR1 GTSNPN and CDR2 SVGIG (reference sequence). Trimming at V came to 5 bases and at J to 2 bases, leaving 4 bases not matched to a gene. CDR3 length: 14 amino acids. The CDR3 spells CAWGTSGVTDTQYF. CDR3 nucleotide sequence: TGTGCCTGGGGCACTAGCGGGGTCACAGATACGCAGTATTTT.

The gene calls are TRBV29-1 and TRBJ2-7; TRBD1 is a possible D gene (6 bases). The CDR3 extends over 13 amino acids. The V end was cut by 7 bases, the J end by 3 bases, with 16 bases between. The germline V gene encodes CDR1 SQVTM and CDR2 ANQGSEA. The CDR3 coding sequence is TGCAGCGCCAACGACAGGTTGGACTACGAGCAGTACTTC. It yields the protein CSANDRLDYEQYF.

The V and J genes are TRBV6-5 and TRBJ1-1; D is possibly TRBD1 (5 bases). The germline V gene has CDR1 MNHEY and CDR2 SVGAGI. Deletions cut 8 bases from V and 0 bases from J, with 10 bases between. This CDR3 has 13 residues. The CDR3 coding sequence is TGTGCCAGCGGTCGGGGGTTGAACACTGAAGCTTTCTTT. Translation: CASGRGLNTEAFF.

The rearrangement uses TRBV6-2 or TRBV6-3 and TRBJ1-2; D gene unclear. The CDR3 extends over 16 amino acids. V was clipped by 2 bases and J by 0 bases, with 13 bases between them. Germline CDR1 and CDR2: MNHEY and SVGEGT. The CDR3 DNA is TGTGCCAGCAGTTACGAGGCACGGAATTCTAACTATGGCTACACCTTC. Its translation is CASSYEARNSNYGYTF.

CDR3 DNA sequence: TGTGCCAGCAGTGTGGCATTTACGGGGACCGGGGAGCTGTTTTTT. It encodes CASSVAFTGTGELFF. V gene TRBV6-4 combines with J gene TRBJ2-2; possible D gene TRBD2, 5 bases. Germline lookup yields CDR1 MRHNA and CDR2 SNTAGT. CDR3 length: 15 residues. V gave up 4 bases and J gave up 5 bases, with 14 bases separating them.

The rearrangement uses TRBV18 and TRBJ1-2; TRBD1 matches 7 bases. Trimming removed 3 bases from V and 3 bases from J; junction bases left unmatched: 7. This CDR3 has 15 residues. Germline CDR1 reads KGHSH; CDR2 reads LQKENI. The CDR3 reads CASSPVPGGDYGYTF. CDR3 DNA: TGTGCCAGCTCACCCGTTCCAGGGGGAGACTATGGCTACACCTTC. The complete variable domain, with remaining parts taken from reference TRBV18 and TRBJ1-2, reads NAGVMQNPRHLVRRRGQEARLRCSPMKGHSHVYWYRQLPEEGLKFMVYLQKENIIDESGMPKERFSAEFPKEGPSILRIQQVVRGDSAAYFCASSPVPGGDYGYTFGSGTRLTVV.

The chain's CDR3 is CASSKPGQLNTGELFF. The CDR3 DNA reads as TGTGCCAGCTCAAAACCGGGACAGCTAAACACCGGGGAGCTGTTTTTT. The chain links TRBV18 to TRBJ2-2; 7 bases agree with TRBD1. Germline V gives CDR1 KGHSH, CDR2 LQKENI. CDR3 length equals 16 residues. V shed 5 bases, J shed 2 bases, and the junction held 8 bases outside the gene matches.

The chain links TRBV7-9 to TRBJ2-5; 8 bases agree with TRBD1. The germline V gene has CDR1 SEHNR and CDR2 FQNEAQ (reference sequence). The CDR3 is 15 amino acids. V lost 3 bases to trimming and J lost 2 bases; unmatched junction nucleotides: 5. The CDR3 reads CASSLNRGVQETQYF. In DNA form, the CDR3 reads TGTGCCAGCAGCTTGAACAGGGGGGTACAAGAGACCCAGTACTTC. Full variable domain (outside the CDR3, taken from reference TRBV7-9 and TRBJ2-5): DTGVSQNPRHKITKRGQNVTFRCDPISEHNRLYWYRQTLGQGPEFLTYFQNEAQLEKSRLLSDRFSAERPKGSFSTLEIQRTEQGDSAMYLCASSLNRGVQETQYFGPGTRLLVL.

This chain uses TRBV18 with TRBJ2-7; D gene ambiguous. Trimming removed 0 bases from V and 6 bases from J, with 12 bases in between. Per germline, CDR1 KGHSH and CDR2 LQKENI. The CDR3 has 14 residues. The CDR3 sequence is CASSPPSQVREQYF. The CDR3 DNA reads TGTGCCAGCTCACCACCGAGTCAGGTTCGCGAGCAGTACTTC.